This T cell receptor beta chain comes out of a study of T cell clusters in autoimmune cytopenias. General study findings and limits: Primary autoimmune cytopenia patients appeared to lack physiological T cell clusters present in healthy donors. No cluster-lack signature appeared between secondary cytopenia and chronic lymphocytic leukemia patients, apparently due to lymphoma masking.

TRB rearrangements were amplified by touch-down multiplex PCR with mixed TRB-A/B primers. After re-calling the multiplex PCR reads, TCRdb lists one entry per CDR3 protein, DNA absent. Its table lists about 15,000 distinct CDR3 sequences. TRB was amplified from about 260 ng of peripheral blood genomic DNA per sample. This CDR3 has 13 residues. Germline loops: CDR1 GTSNPN, CDR2 SVGIG (reference sequence). A note on this clonotype: Its antigen is unknown.

This sequence originates from a human donor with an autoimmune cytopenia or autoimmune hepatitis (not recorded which). The sequenced sample was peripheral blood. V usage is TRBV30 and J usage is TRBJ1-5; lacking DNA, the TRBD1 call made by TCRdb goes unchecked. The CDR3 region is CASRGDIFQPQHF.